The 20 T cell receptor beta chains given below trace back to one sample, sequenced in a study of T cell responses to AZD1222 COVID-19 vaccine. Data came from immunoSEQ multiplex PCR; TCRdb stores just in-frame clones and leaves some out. The sample has around 89,000 clones; about nine tenths are singletons. The material sequenced was peripheral blood, taken on day 0 of AZD1222 vaccination. The receptors stem from an adult in good health.

The rearrangement links TRBV30 to TRBJ1-2; D is possibly TRBD1 (5 bases). The CDR3 covers 12 residues. Between the trimmed V and J ends, which lost 1 base and 4 bases, there was a span of 7 bases. Germline CDR1 and CDR2: GTSNPN and SVGIG (reference sequence). CDR3 in amino acids: CAWSDGTYGYTF. The CDR3 bases are TGTGCCTGGAGTGATGGGACCTATGGCTACACCTTC. The full variable domain, its missing parts supplied by reference TRBV30 and TRBJ1-2, is SQTIHQWPATLVQPVGSPLSLECTVEGTSNPNLYWYRQAAGRGLQLLFYSVGIGQISSEVPQNLSASRPQDRQFILSSKKLLLSDSGFYLCAWSDGTYGYTFGSGTRLTVV.

The chain recombines TRBV15 with TRBJ1-3; D is possibly TRBD1 (6 bases). This CDR3 has 15 amino acids. V was pared by 4 bases and J by 4 bases, with 14 bases between. The germline CDR1 and CDR2 sequences are LNHNV and YYDKDF (reference sequence). CDR3 nucleotide sequence: TGTGCCACCAGCACAATGAGGGGGGCCGGAAACACCATATATTTT. Protein product: CATSTMRGAGNTIYF.

V and J are TRBV19 and TRBJ1-1, with D possibly being TRBD1 (5 bases). The CDR3 has 14 amino acids. The ends were cut back, 2 bases at V and 3 bases at J, with 10 bases in the middle. CDR1 is LNHDA, CDR2 SQIVND, per germline (reference sequence). In DNA, the CDR3 is TGTGCCAGTAGTATAAAGGCAGGGCACACTGAAGCTTTCTTT. Encoded protein: CASSIKAGHTEAFF.

The chain joins TRBV4-2 to TRBJ2-1, with 9 bases that match TRBD2. The length of the CDR3 is 17 residues. Germline V gene data show CDR1 as LGHNA and CDR2 as YNFKEQ. V was clipped by 4 bases and J by 0 bases; unmatched bases: 7. CDR3 in DNA: TGTGCCAGCAGCCGAGCTAGCGGGGAAAGCTCCTACAATGAGCAGTTCTTC. Translated, it gives CASSRASGESSYNEQFF.

This chain links TRBV3-1 (or the pseudogene TRBV3-2) with TRBJ1-1; 7 bases line up with TRBD1. Per the germline V gene, CDR1 is LGHDT and CDR2 is YNNKEL (reference sequence). The ends lost 2 bases at V and 10 bases at J; junction bases unmatched: 10. This CDR3 comprises 14 residues. The CDR3 DNA reads TGTGCCAGCAGCCAAAGGGGGCAGGGACGGGGAGCTTTCTTT. Its translation: CASSQRGQGRGAFF.

The genes are TRBV11-2 and TRBJ2-7; 8 bases are a match to TRBD1. V lost 4 bases and J lost 5; bases outside the gene matches: 7. Germline-derived CDR1 and CDR2 are SGHAT and FQNNGV. This CDR3 has 14 amino acids. The chain's CDR3 is CASSSLQGVNEQYF. The DNA of the CDR3 is TGTGCCAGCAGCTCTTTACAGGGGGTTAACGAGCAGTACTTC.

The chain carries TRBV9 and TRBJ1-6; weak D call: TRBD1 (5 bases). Trimming stripped 3 bases from V and 4 bases from J, with 8 bases between. CDR3 size: 14 residues. Germline assignment: CDR1 SGDLS and CDR2 YYNGEE. The DNA of the CDR3 is TGTGCCAGCAGCGGACAGTTTTATAATTCACCCCTCCACTTT. This codes for CASSGQFYNSPLHF.

This chain uses TRBV6-1 with TRBJ1-2; weak D call: TRBD1 (6 bases). Trimming shortened V by 2 bases and J by 4 bases, and 11 bases separated the two germline ends. Germline CDR1 and CDR2: MNHNS and SASEGT. This CDR3 is 14 amino acids long. CDR3 nucleotide sequence: TGTGCCAGCAGTGAAAGTGGGGGCGCCTATGGCTACACCTTC. Its translation is CASSESGGAYGYTF.

The chain employs TRBV7-3 and TRBJ2-1; the D gene is possibly TRBD2 (6 bases). Germline lookup yields CDR1 SGHTA and CDR2 FQGTGA. The CDR3 has 14 amino acids. Trimming took 8 bases from V and 7 from J, leaving 18 bases between them. CDR3 sequence (DNA): TGTGCCAGCGCACCCACCGGGAGTAAGAATGAGCAGTTCTTC. Amino acids: CASAPTGSKNEQFF.

This chain connects TRBV12-3 or TRBV12-4 to TRBJ1-2; weak D call: TRBD1 (6 bases). There are 12 residues in the CDR3. Trimming removed 3 bases from V and 11 bases from J, with 13 bases in between. The CDR3, as DNA: TGTGCCAGCAGTTTTTCGGACAGAGGGTACACCTTC. It yields the protein CASSFSDRGYTF.

The V and J genes are TRBV15 and TRBJ2-1; unclear D gene. Germline CDR1 and CDR2: LNHNV and YYDKDF (reference sequence). The CDR3 is made up of 16 amino acids. The V end lost 4 bases, the J end lost 0 bases, and 13 bases lay between the germline ends. Here the CDR3 DNA reads TGTGCCACCAGCATTGGCGTCTCTAGCTCCTACAATGAGCAGTTCTTC. Translation: CATSIGVSSSYNEQFF.

J is TRBJ1-1 and V is TRBV10-1; possibly TRBD1 for D (6 bases). CDR3 size: 13 residues. V lost 3 bases and J 5 bases, leaving 10 bases between the germline ends. Germline V gene sequence: CDR1 WNHNN, CDR2 SYGVQD (reference sequence). CDR3 sequence reads: CASSDQGQTEAFF. The CDR3 coding sequence is TGCGCCAGCAGTGATCAGGGGCAGACTGAAGCTTTCTTT.

The genes are TRBV20-1 and TRBJ1-6; D is unresolved. Germline values: CDR1 DFQATT, CDR2 SNEGSKA (reference sequence). Trimming stripped 3 bases from V and 3 bases from J, with 9 bases between. This CDR3 is built from 14 residues. The CDR3 here is CSASMRLYNSPLHF. The CDR3 bases are TGCAGTGCTAGTATGCGTCTCTATAATTCACCCCTCCACTTT.

This clone was counted a few times. The V gene is TRBV7-9, the J gene TRBJ1-1; a weak D match, TRBD1 (5 bases). V shed 4 bases and J shed 2 bases, with 20 bases lying between them. The V gene's germline CDR1 is SEHNR and CDR2 FQNEAQ (reference sequence). This CDR3 region has 17 residues. As DNA, the CDR3 is TGTGCCAGCAGCTCCGACAGCCTGCTGATGTTAAACACTGAAGCTTTCTTT. This codes for CASSSDSLLMLNTEAFF.

This clone has more than one count but fewer than ten. The V gene is TRBV7-9, the J gene TRBJ1-2; D perhaps matches TRBD1 (6 bases). Trimming took 5 bases from V and 6 from J, leaving 10 bases between them. The V gene's germline CDR1 is SEHNR and CDR2 FQNEAQ (reference sequence). The CDR3 sequence is 12 residues long. CDR3 nucleotides: TGTGCCAGCAGCCCCCGACAGGATGGCTACACCTTC. It specifies CASSPRQDGYTF.

The chain is built from TRBV7-6 and TRBJ1-4, with a weak D call TRBD1 (5 bases). CDR1 is SGHVS, CDR2 FNYEAQ, per germline. CDR3 size: 14 residues. V was pared by 2 bases and J by 6 bases, with 10 bases between. The chain's CDR3 is CASSLRGFDEKLFF. CDR3 nucleotides: TGTGCCAGCAGCTTACGGGGGTTTGATGAAAAACTGTTTTTT. The entire variable domain, with the rest obtained from reference TRBV7-6 and TRBJ1-4, is as follows: GAGVSQSPRYKVTKRGQDVALRCDPISGHVSLYWYRQALGQGPEFLTYFNYEAQQDKSGLPNDRFSAERPEGSISTLTIQRTEQRDSAMYRCASSLRGFDEKLFFGSGTQLSVL.

The rearrangement uses TRBV7-9 and TRBJ2-3; 8 nucleotides align to TRBD2. CDR3 length equals 15 residues. The germline CDR1 and CDR2 sequences are SEHNR and FQNEAQ (reference sequence). After removal of 5 bases from V and 2 bases from J, the junction contained 6 bases not matched to a gene. The CDR3 reads CASSKLAEVTDTQYF. The DNA for the CDR3 is TGTGCCAGCAGCAAACTAGCGGAGGTCACAGATACGCAGTATTTT.

The chain recombines TRBV4-2 with TRBJ1-4; D is ambiguous. CDR1 and CDR2 from the germline V gene are LGHNA and YNFKEQ. The CDR3 has 16 residues. The germline V and J ends were trimmed by 0 bases and 5 bases, with 13 bases remaining between them. CDR3 sequence (DNA): TGTGCCAGCAGCCAAGACCTGGACGGAGGAAATGAAAAACTGTTTTTT. It specifies CASSQDLDGGNEKLFF.

The rearrangement links TRBV2 to TRBJ2-3; tentative D call: TRBD1 (7 bases). The CDR3 totals 15 residues. Per the germline V gene, CDR1 is SNHLY and CDR2 is FYNNEI. Between the trimmed V and J ends, which lost 7 bases and 1 base, there was a span of 15 bases. The CDR3 DNA is TGTGCCAGCAAGACACGCGGGACAGGCACAGATACGCAGTATTTT. Translation: CASKTRGTGTDTQYF.

V gene TRBV28 combines with J gene TRBJ2-1; D is ambiguous. The CDR3 is 11 residues long. CDR1 and CDR2 (germline): MDHEN, SYDVKM. Between the trimmed V and J ends, which lost 7 bases and 6 bases, there was a span of 7 bases. The CDR3 spells CASMLVNEQFF. The CDR3 DNA is TGTGCCAGCATGCTAGTCAATGAGCAGTTCTTC. Combining the CDR3 with reference TRBV28 and TRBJ2-1 gives the whole variable domain DVKVTQSSRYLVKRTGEKVFLECVQDMDHENMFWYRQDPGLGLRLIYFSYDVKMKEKGDIPEGYSVSREKKERFSLILESASTNQTSMYLCASMLVNEQFFGPGTRLTVL.